The clone carrying this T cell receptor (beta chain) was seen repeatedly, ten times or more. Antigen unknown. The data stem from a study of regulatory T cells in long-lasting Graves disease. For the study at large: New Graves' disease cases had less than 3 months of antithyroid drugs.

General study points: Peripheral blood, not thyroid tissue, was the sole material studied.

According to the study, TCR beta libraries were built with iRepertoire HTBI primers and CDR3-region Arm-PCR. MiXCR, applied by TCRdb to the multiplex PCR reads, yields one record per CDR3 protein. The table lists about 360,000 distinct CDR3 sequences, 15% to 20% of them singletons. Time point noted: newly diagnosed GD, antithyroid drugs for less than 3 months. PBMC RNA served as the TCR library source. Criteria from the American Thyroid Association guidelines were applied to diagnose Graves' disease. This CDR3 region has 12 residues. Germline CDR1 GTSNPN, CDR2 SVGIG (reference sequence). These data are also associated with another study on T cells in Graves' hyperthyroidism and ophthalmopathy.

The sequences come from peripheral blood mononuclear cells (PBMCs), collected at new diagnosis, from a patient treated with antithyroid drugs. The chain is built from TRBV30 and TRBJ1-1, with D maybe TRBD1 (5 bases). The clonotype originates from a young woman with Graves disease. CDR3 sequence reads: CGGDRKNTEAFF. The CDR3 DNA reads as TGTGGGGGGGACCGAAAGAACACTGAAGCTTTCTTT.